What follows are 9 T cell receptor beta chains derived from one specimen sequenced in a study of spatial heterogeneity in lung cancer. TCRdb redid the calling of the 5' RACE reads with MiXCR, one entry per CDR3 protein. The data show around 10,000 distinct CDR3 sequences, around 4.2% seen once. Stated time point: blood taken at disease recurrence. Extraction of whole RNA from tumor, nontumor lung or frozen PBMC preceded unsorted sequencing. The source material was PBMCs, sampled at recurrence. The source of these receptors is a female donor with early-stage non-small cell lung cancer.

Notes on this clonotype: This beta chain is an off-target read within a library intended for alpha chains, so its frequency means little. This rearrangement joins TRBV5-1 to TRBJ2-3, with 7 bases identical to TRBD2. J gave up 4 bases and V 2 bases, and 7 bases lay outside the gene matches. The CDR3 contains 15 residues. The V gene's germline CDR1 is SGHRS and CDR2 YFSETQ. This CDR3 reads CASSFLGGGSDTQYF. CDR3 coding DNA: TGCGCCAGCAGCTTTTTAGGCGGGGGATCAGATACGCAGTATTTT.

Worth noting for this clonotype: This beta chain came through as a stray read in a library set up for alpha chains, and its size says little. The chain combines TRBV3-1 with TRBJ1-1; unclear D gene. CDR1 is LGHDT and CDR2 is YNNKEL in the germline V gene (reference sequence). CDR3 length: 13 residues. V dropped 4 bases and J dropped 1 base, with 7 bases sitting between them. CDR3 nucleotides: TGTGCCAGCAGCCGCATTAGGAACACTGAAGCTTTCTTT. Translation gives CASSRIRNTEAFF.

By sample fraction, this clonotype is medium-sized. This beta chain lies outside the target of a library built for alpha chains; its clone size means little. This chain uses TRBV29-1 with TRBJ2-7; the D gene is possibly TRBD1 (6 bases). This CDR3 comprises 12 residues. Between the trimmed V and J ends, which lost 6 bases and 2 bases, there was a span of 11 bases. Germline V gene data show CDR1 as SQVTM and CDR2 as ANQGSEA. In DNA form, the CDR3 reads TGCAGCGTGAGCAGGGGCACCTACGAGCAGTACTTC. This codes for CSVSRGTYEQYF.

The sample holds many counts of this clonotype. This beta chain slipped into a library made for alpha chains as a stray read, so its size is not meaningful. V and J are TRBV6-5 and TRBJ2-7; weak D call: TRBD1 (7 bases). The CDR3 consists of 15 residues. Germline V gene lookup returns CDR1 MNHEY and CDR2 SVGAGI. The germline V and J ends were trimmed by 6 bases and 0 bases, with 15 bases remaining between them. The CDR3 DNA reads as TGTGCCAGCAGCCGCGGGACAGAGAGCTCCTACGAGCAGTACTTC. Its protein product is CASSRGTESSYEQYF.

This clonotype is labeled as medium-sized. This beta chain is off target for a library built for alpha chains, so its abundance means little. V usage is TRBV14 and J usage is TRBJ1-6; D remains ambiguous. The CDR3 length is 13 residues. The V end was cut by 5 bases, the J end by 6 bases, with 8 bases between. Germline CDR1 and CDR2: SGHDN and FVKESK. CDR3: CASSGFSNSPLHF. The CDR3 coding sequence is TGTGCCAGCAGCGGTTTCAGTAATTCACCCCTCCACTTT. Combining the CDR3 with reference TRBV14 and TRBJ1-6 gives the whole variable domain EAGVTQFPSHSVIEKGQTVTLRCDPISGHDNLYWYRRVMGKEIKFLLHFVKESKQDESGMPNNRFLAERTGGTYSTLKVQPAELEDSGVYFCASSGFSNSPLHFGNGTRLTVT.

In its sample, this clonotype was seen a few times. The size of this beta chain means little, since it is a stray read in a library made for alpha chains. The CDR3 protein is CASSLGTALFF. The CDR3 coding sequence is TGTGCCAGCAGCTTGGGGACAGCCCTGTTTTTT. The chain combines TRBV7-2 with TRBJ1-4; 7 bases match TRBD1. This CDR3 is 11 amino acids long. CDR1 SGHTA and CDR2 FQGNSA come from the germline V gene. The V gene end was trimmed by 3 bases and the J gene end by 14 bases; junction bases not matched to a gene: 3.

To note about this clonotype: This beta chain represents an off-target read in a library built for alpha chains; its size is of limited meaning. The chain couples TRBV28 to TRBJ1-6; 7 bases align to TRBD1. The CDR3 totals 16 residues. The trim removed 5 bases at V and 8 bases at J, leaving 12 bases unmatched. Germline-derived CDR1 and CDR2 are MDHEN and SYDVKM. The CDR3 region has the DNA TGTGCCAGCAGTCCACTACAGGGACAGATGGATTCACCCCTCCACTTT. It specifies CASSPLQGQMDSPLHF.

A word on this clonotype: This beta chain is an unintended read in a library built for alpha chains; its size means little. The V and J genes are TRBV12-5 and TRBJ2-2; D is uncertain. The germline V and J ends were trimmed by 7 bases and 3 bases, with 15 bases remaining between them. The germline V gene encodes CDR1 LGHNT and CDR2 FRNRAP. This CDR3 spans 15 amino acids. CDR3 nucleotides: TGTGCTAGTGCTTGGGGTGAAGTTGACACCGGGGAGCTGTTTTTT. This codes for CASAWGEVDTGELFF. Supplemented by reference TRBV12-5 and TRBJ2-2, the full variable domain reads DARVTQTPRHKVTEMGQEVTMRCQPILGHNTVFWYRQTMMQGLELLAYFRNRAPLDDSGMPKDRFSAEMPDATLATLKIQPSEPRDSAVYFCASAWGEVDTGELFFGEGSRLTVL.

This clonotype was found many times. This beta chain turned up in a library designed for alpha chains; as an off-target read, its abundance says little. The chain is built from TRBV29-1 and TRBJ2-5, with unresolved D. CDR1 and CDR2 from the germline V gene are SQVTM and ANQGSEA. The CDR3 loop spans 12 amino acids. V was pared by 4 bases and J by 5 bases, with 11 bases between. CDR3 in DNA: TGCAGCGTTGTCTCGGGTACGGAGACCCAGTACTTC. Its protein product is CSVVSGTETQYF.